Listed here are 4 T cell receptor beta chains from one sample, sequenced in a study of T-cell memory formation after mild COVID-19. TCRdb analysed the 5' RACE reads with MiXCR anew, one entry per CDR3 protein. The sample has about 250,000 distinct CDR3 sequences; 15% are singletons. Source material: PBMCs or a T cell subset sorted from them (not recorded which). Receptors originate from an adult woman who had mild COVID-19 (a few samples of this study predate the infection). Cell type and time point are not known.

The chain couples TRBV2 to TRBJ2-3, with D perhaps being TRBD1 or TRBD2 (5 bases each). Trimming removed 5 bases from V and 2 bases from J, with 14 bases in between. CDR1 SNHLY and CDR2 FYNNEI come from the germline V gene. The CDR3 is 15 residues long. As DNA, the CDR3 is TGTGCCAGCAGTAAAACTAGAGGGGACACAGATACGCAGTATTTT. This encodes CASSKTRGDTDTQYF.

The chain is built from TRBV12-3 or TRBV12-4 and TRBJ2-1, with 10 bases fitting TRBD2. Losses at the gene ends were 3 bases for V and 0 bases for J; bases not matched to a gene: 14. This CDR3 comprises 20 residues. CDR3 DNA: TGTGCCAGCAGTTTTCAGGTCGGAGCGGGAGGGTCTAGCTCCTACAATGAGCAGTTCTTC. The encoded protein is CASSFQVGAGGSSSYNEQFF.

The chain recombines TRBV20-1 with TRBJ2-1; possible D gene TRBD2, 6 bases. Germline CDR1 DFQATT, CDR2 SNEGSKA (reference sequence). Deletions cut 3 bases from V and 4 bases from J, with 16 bases between. The CDR3 has 15 residues. CDR3 loop: CSARWYGSGYNEQFF. The CDR3 coding sequence is TGCAGTGCTAGGTGGTACGGGAGTGGGTACAATGAGCAGTTCTTC.

The J gene is TRBJ2-4, the V gene TRBV3-1, with 9 bases aligning to TRBD1. V trimming: 4 bases; J trimming: 3 bases; junction bases outside the gene matches: 13. The CDR3 runs to 18 residues. The V gene's germline CDR1 is LGHDT and CDR2 YNNKEL (reference sequence). CDR3 DNA sequence: TGTGCCAGCAGCCTCAGGGGGACAGGGTTATTATTCAAAAACATTCAGTACTTC. Translated, it gives CASSLRGTGLLFKNIQYF.